The 5 T cell receptor beta chains listed next were all sequenced from one sample in a study of shared clonotypes between healthy human individuals (dated by TCRdb to the early 2020s). The library was generated by the immunoSEQ multiplex PCR assay. The table was pulled from immuneACCESS by TCRdb, which kept in-frame rearrangements only. Such tables lose some clones; where checked, under half of the loss comes from unresolved V genes, and the rest has no known cause. The sample table holds some 1.4 million clones, of which roughly 96% were seen once. Approximately 1.1% of the sample comes from the top ten. Sequenced material: naive CD4+ T cells sorted from blood. The meaning of the sample's cell subset or site label: CD45RA+ positively selected. These TCRs come from a man in his thirties or forties in good health.

The chain carries TRBV14 and TRBJ2-2; no clear D gene. The CDR3 has 13 amino acids. The V gene's germline CDR1 is SGHDN and CDR2 FVKESK. Trimming removed 1 base from V and 2 bases from J, with 2 bases in between. The CDR3, as DNA: TGTGCCAGCAGCCAAGTAAACACCGGGGAGCTGTTTTTT. Protein: CASSQVNTGELFF. The complete variable domain, with remaining parts taken from reference TRBV14 and TRBJ2-2, reads EAGVTQFPSHSVIEKGQTVTLRCDPISGHDNLYWYRRVMGKEIKFLLHFVKESKQDESGMPNNRFLAERTGGTYSTLKVQPAELEDSGVYFCASSQVNTGELFFGEGSRLTVL.

The V and J genes are TRBV27 and TRBJ2-2; the D gene could be TRBD1 or TRBD2 (7 bases each). V was cut by 2 bases and J by 7 bases, with 20 bases left in between. CDR1 and CDR2 (germline): MNHEY, SMNVEV (reference sequence). This CDR3 region has 17 residues. CDR3 residues: CASSLPRGIRGGGELFF. The CDR3 DNA reads as TGTGCCAGCAGTTTACCCCGGGGGATCAGGGGGGGCGGGGAGCTGTTTTTT.

The gene calls are TRBV28 and TRBJ2-7; no firm D call. V lost 10 bases and J lost 2, with 18 bases in between. The CDR3 covers 14 residues. Germline values: CDR1 MDHEN, CDR2 SYDVKM. CDR3 sequence reads: CATGLRLYPYEQYF. DNA of the CDR3: TGTGCCACCGGATTGAGGCTATATCCCTACGAGCAGTACTTC.

This rearrangement joins TRBV7-6 to TRBJ2-7; D remains unclear. The CDR3 length is 14 residues. Trimming cost V 0 bases and J 3 bases, with 9 bases left between them. Germline lookup yields CDR1 SGHVS and CDR2 FNYEAQ. The CDR3 DNA reads as TGTGCCAGCAGCTTAGCCGGCAGTAACTACGAGCAGTACTTC. Its translation is CASSLAGSNYEQYF. The variable domain in full, with the rest retrieved from reference TRBV7-6 and TRBJ2-7, is GAGVSQSPRYKVTKRGQDVALRCDPISGHVSLYWYRQALGQGPEFLTYFNYEAQQDKSGLPNDRFSAERPEGSISTLTIQRTEQRDSAMYRCASSLAGSNYEQYFGPGTRLTVT.

This clone was recorded once. The chain links TRBV30 to TRBJ2-7; 8 positions match TRBD1. From germline, CDR1 is GTSNPN and CDR2 SVGIG (reference sequence). Trimming took 0 bases from V and 4 from J; bases not matched to a gene: 17. This CDR3 has 18 amino acids. The CDR3 here is CAWSVSMLLGDRRYEQYF. The DNA for the CDR3 is TGTGCCTGGAGTGTATCTATGCTACTCGGGGACAGGAGGTACGAGCAGTACTTC.